This TCR beta chain was sequenced during a study of HIV-infected children after antiretroviral therapy interruption (dated by TCRdb to about 2019). In the study overall: Eight children were included: four on planned treatment interruption and four on continuous treatment, all with CD4+ count above 500 and viral load below 50 copies/ml. A median age of around 10 years was recorded in the interruption group, and a median age of about 8 years was recorded in the continuous treatment group. Alongside thymic output measurements, TCR repertoires of children on planned treatment interruption were compared with TCR repertoires of children on continuous antiretroviral treatment. For the continuous-treatment arm, samples from the corresponding weeks 0, 48 and 150 were analyzed. For the interruption arm, samples were taken at week 0, at week 12, at the end of interruption (week 24 or 48), and roughly 3 years after the study ended. Most participating children had recorded exposure to EBV and CMV. Beyond this particular receptor, the publication reports: An increase in the naive CD4+ Gini coefficient was observed by the end of treatment interruption, suggesting clonal expansion, and a return to baseline was observed by 3 years. In the naive CD4+ repertoires of PTI patients, CDR3 sharing between time points dropped after the start of interruption, while many sequences were shared between the end of interruption and 3 years later. The low number of patients is regarded as a limitation, and the data should be interpreted with caution. Sorted CD45RA+ naive cells might include minor non-naive CD45RA+ populations such as EMRA or stem memory cells.

V sheds 3 bases and J sheds 9 bases, leaving 17 bases between their ends. The CDR3 contains 14 residues, cysteine and phenylalanine counted. Of the read, only the CDR3 DNA is kept; its 42 bases are in frame from base 1. Reading the germline V gene (reference sequence) gives CDR1 LNHDA and CDR2 SQIVND. Libraries were constructed by 3' RACE. TCR libraries were constructed from RNA with a 3' RACE protocol that used unique molecular identifiers to correct for PCR amplification bias. Up to 12 amplicon libraries were pooled and sequenced on an Illumina MiSeq with v2 2x250 paired-end chemistry. Concerning the study's data processing: Reads were processed with Decombinator to assign V and J genes and CDR3, with barcode-based error and PCR bias correction. Repertoires were subsampled to equal depth before Gini coefficients were calculated with the R ineq package. Three approaches were used to assess CDR3 similarity: GLIPH, Hamming distance and a shared triplet metric. TCRdb reprocessing: public reads trimmed at Q25 with fastp, clones called with MiXCR, in-frame beta chains kept. Rows are combined by CDR3 protein, so each entry shows the most common genes and DNA. None of the V and J calls come from the authors' own analysis; TCRdb made them. The sample table holds about 15,000 distinct CDR3 sequences, of which approximately 3% were seen once. The ten biggest clones cover around 5% of the sample.

The intended sense of this specimen's treatment or condition label: PENTA 11 planned treatment interruption arm or continuous ART arm. The participants were children from the United Kingdom between 2 and 15 years old who had been on ART with at least three drugs for 24 weeks or longer. Cryopreserved PBMCs containing at least 5 million viable cells were needed, and a handful of candidate patients were excluded because their viable PBMC yield was low. Naive CD4+ CD45RA+ CD45RO- T cells were FACS-sorted from thawed PBMCs on a FACSAria III cell sorter. The sorted cells were fixed, and RNA was then extracted with the RNeasy FFPE kit and afterward with the RNeasy Micro kit. This clonotype was observed at least ten times. It lacks a known antigen. Qualities for individual bases were not recorded, and no much larger clone is one base off.

The chain links TRBV19 with TRBJ1-1; the D gene is not confidently resolved. The receptor comes from a child between 2 and 17 years old with HIV. Specimen: CD45RA+ CD4+ T cells from PBMCs, collected from a donor given antiretroviral therapy, either interrupted or continuous. According to the study, the label for this sample's cell subset or site signals: naive CD4+ CD45RA+ CD45RO- T cells. This receptor carries the CDR3 CASSIQGIPSQAFF. The nucleotide sequence is TGTGCCAGTAGTATTCAAGGGATTCCTTCCCAAGCTTTCTTT.